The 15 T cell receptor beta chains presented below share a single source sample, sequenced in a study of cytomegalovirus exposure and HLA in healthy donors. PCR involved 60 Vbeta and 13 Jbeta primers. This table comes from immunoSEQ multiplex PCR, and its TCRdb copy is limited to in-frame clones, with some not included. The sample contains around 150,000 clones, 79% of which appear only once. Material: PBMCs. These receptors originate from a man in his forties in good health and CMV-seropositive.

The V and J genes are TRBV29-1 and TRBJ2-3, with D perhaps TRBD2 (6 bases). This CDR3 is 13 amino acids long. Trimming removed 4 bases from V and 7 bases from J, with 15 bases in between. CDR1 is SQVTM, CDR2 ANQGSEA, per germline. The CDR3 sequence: CSVVSGAAHTQYF. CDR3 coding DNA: TGCAGCGTTGTATCGGGAGCCGCACATACGCAGTATTTT.

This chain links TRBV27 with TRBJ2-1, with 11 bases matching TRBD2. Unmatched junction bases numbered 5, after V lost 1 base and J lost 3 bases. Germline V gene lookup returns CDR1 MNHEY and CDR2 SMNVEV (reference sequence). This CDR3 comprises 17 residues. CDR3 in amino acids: CASSLYSGTSGYNEQFF. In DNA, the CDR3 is TGTGCCAGCAGTTTATATTCCGGGACTAGCGGCTACAATGAGCAGTTCTTC.

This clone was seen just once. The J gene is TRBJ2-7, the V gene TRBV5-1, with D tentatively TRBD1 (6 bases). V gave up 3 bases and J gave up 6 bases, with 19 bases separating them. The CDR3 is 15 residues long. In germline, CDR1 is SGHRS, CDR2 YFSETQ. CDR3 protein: CASSSSLQGAGEQYF. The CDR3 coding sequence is TGCGCCAGCAGCTCCTCCCTACAGGGAGCCGGCGAGCAGTACTTC.

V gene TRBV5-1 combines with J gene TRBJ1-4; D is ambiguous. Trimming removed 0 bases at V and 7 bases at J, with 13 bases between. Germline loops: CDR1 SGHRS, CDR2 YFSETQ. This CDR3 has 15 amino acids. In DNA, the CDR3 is TGCGCCAGCAGCTTGGGACCCCCTCCGGGTGAAAAACTGTTTTTT. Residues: CASSLGPPPGEKLFF.

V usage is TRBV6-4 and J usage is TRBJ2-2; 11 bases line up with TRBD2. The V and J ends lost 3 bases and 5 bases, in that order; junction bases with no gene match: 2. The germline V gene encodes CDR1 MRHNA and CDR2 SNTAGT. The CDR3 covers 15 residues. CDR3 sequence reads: CASSDGTSGTGELFF. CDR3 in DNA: TGTGCCAGCAGTGATGGGACTAGCGGAACCGGGGAGCTGTTTTTT.

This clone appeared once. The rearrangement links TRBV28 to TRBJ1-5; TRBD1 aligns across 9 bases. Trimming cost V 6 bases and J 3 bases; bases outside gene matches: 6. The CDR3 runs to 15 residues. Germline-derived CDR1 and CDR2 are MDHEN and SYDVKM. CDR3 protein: CASRQGQGINQPQHF. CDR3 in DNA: TGTGCCAGCAGACAGGGACAGGGTATCAATCAGCCCCAGCATTTT.

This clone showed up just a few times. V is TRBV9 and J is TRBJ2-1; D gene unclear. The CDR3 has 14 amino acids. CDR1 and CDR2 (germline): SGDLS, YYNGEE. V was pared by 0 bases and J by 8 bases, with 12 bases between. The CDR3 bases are TGTGCCAGCAGCGTAGAGCACGCGTCCGATGAGCAGTTCTTC. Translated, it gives CASSVEHASDEQFF.

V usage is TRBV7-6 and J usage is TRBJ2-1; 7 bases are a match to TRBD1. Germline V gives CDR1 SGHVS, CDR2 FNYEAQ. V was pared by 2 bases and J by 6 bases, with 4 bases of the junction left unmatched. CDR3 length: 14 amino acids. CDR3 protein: CASSLQTGSNEQFF. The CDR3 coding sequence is TGTGCCAGCAGCTTACAGACAGGGAGCAATGAGCAGTTCTTC. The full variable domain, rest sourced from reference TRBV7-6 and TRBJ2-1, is GAGVSQSPRYKVTKRGQDVALRCDPISGHVSLYWYRQALGQGPEFLTYFNYEAQQDKSGLPNDRFSAERPEGSISTLTIQRTEQRDSAMYRCASSLQTGSNEQFFGPGTRLTVL.

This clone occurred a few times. CDR3 bases: TGTGCCAGCAGTTTATTATGGGGGACAGGAAACACTGAAGCTTTCTTT. Translated, it gives CASSLLWGTGNTEAFF. The chain joins TRBV28 to TRBJ1-1, with 8 positions matching TRBD1. Trimming cost V 1 base and J 2 bases; bases outside gene matches: 6. The length of the CDR3 is 16 residues. CDR1 is MDHEN and CDR2 is SYDVKM in the germline V gene.

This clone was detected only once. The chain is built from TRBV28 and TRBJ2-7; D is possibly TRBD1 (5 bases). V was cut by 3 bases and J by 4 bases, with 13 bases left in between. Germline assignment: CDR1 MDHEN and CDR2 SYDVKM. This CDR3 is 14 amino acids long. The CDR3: CASSFSSGNYEQYF. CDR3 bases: TGTGCCAGCAGTTTTTCGTCAGGGAATTACGAGCAGTACTTC.

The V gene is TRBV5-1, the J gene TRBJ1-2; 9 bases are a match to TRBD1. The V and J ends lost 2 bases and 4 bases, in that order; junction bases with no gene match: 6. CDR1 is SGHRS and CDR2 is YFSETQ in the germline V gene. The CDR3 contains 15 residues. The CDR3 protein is CASSLGDRVSYGYTF. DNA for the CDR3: TGCGCCAGCAGCTTAGGGGACAGGGTTTCCTATGGCTACACCTTC.

CDR3 sequence: CASSLKQGYHEQYF. Here the CDR3 DNA reads TGTGCCAGCAGCTTGAAACAGGGGTACCACGAGCAGTACTTC. The chain is built from TRBV5-5 and TRBJ2-7, with TRBD1 matching over 7 bases. Germline V gene data show CDR1 as SGHKS and CDR2 as YYEKEE (reference sequence). J gave up 5 bases and V 1 base, and 6 bases lay outside the gene matches. CDR3 length equals 14 residues.

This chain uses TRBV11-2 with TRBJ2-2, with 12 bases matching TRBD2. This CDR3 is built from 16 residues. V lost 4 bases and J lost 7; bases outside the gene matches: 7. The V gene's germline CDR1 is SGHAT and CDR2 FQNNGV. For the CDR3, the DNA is TGTGCCAGCAGCTCAAACAAACTAGCGGGAGGCGGGGAGCTGTTTTTT. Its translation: CASSSNKLAGGGELFF.

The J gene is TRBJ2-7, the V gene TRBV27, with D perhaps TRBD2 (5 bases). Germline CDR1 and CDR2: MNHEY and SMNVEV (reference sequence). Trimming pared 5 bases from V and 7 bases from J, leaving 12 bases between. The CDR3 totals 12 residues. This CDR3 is CASSPPRGEQYF. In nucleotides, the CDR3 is TGTGCCAGCAGTCCCCCCAGAGGGGAGCAGTACTTC.

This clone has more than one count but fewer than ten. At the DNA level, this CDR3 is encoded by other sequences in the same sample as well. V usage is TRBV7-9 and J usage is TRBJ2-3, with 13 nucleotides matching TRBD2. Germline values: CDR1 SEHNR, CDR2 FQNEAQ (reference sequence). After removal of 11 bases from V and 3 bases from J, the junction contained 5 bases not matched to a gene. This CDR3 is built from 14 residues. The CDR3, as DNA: TGTGCCGGAGGGACTAGCGGGAATACAGATACGCAGTATTTT. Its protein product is CAGGTSGNTDTQYF.